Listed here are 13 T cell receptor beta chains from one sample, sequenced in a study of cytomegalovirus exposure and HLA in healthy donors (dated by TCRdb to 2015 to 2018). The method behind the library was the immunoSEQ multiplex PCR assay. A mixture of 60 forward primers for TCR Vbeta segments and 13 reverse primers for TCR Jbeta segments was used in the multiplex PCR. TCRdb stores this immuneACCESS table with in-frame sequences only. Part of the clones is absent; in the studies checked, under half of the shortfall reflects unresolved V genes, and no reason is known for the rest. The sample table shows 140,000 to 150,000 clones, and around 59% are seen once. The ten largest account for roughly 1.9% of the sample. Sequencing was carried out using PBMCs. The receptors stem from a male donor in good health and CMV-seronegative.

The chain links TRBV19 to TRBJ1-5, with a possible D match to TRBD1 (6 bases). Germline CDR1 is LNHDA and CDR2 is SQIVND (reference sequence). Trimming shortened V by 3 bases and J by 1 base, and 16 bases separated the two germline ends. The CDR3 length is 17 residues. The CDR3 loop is CASSIPHRAVSNQPQHF. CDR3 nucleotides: TGTGCCAGTAGTATCCCCCACAGGGCGGTAAGCAATCAGCCCCAGCATTTT. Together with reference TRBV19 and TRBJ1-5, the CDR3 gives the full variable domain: DGGITQSPKYLFRKEGQNVTLSCEQNLNHDAMYWYRQDPGQGLRLIYYSQIVNDFQKGDIAEGYSVSREKKESFPLTVTSAQKNPTAFYLCASSIPHRAVSNQPQHFGDGTRLSIL.

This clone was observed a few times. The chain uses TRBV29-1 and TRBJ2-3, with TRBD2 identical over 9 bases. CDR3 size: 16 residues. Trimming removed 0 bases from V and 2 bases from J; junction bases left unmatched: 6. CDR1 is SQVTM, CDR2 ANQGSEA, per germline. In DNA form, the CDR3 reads TGCAGCGTTGAAGATCAGCTAGCGGGGATCACAGATACGCAGTATTTT. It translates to CSVEDQLAGITDTQYF.

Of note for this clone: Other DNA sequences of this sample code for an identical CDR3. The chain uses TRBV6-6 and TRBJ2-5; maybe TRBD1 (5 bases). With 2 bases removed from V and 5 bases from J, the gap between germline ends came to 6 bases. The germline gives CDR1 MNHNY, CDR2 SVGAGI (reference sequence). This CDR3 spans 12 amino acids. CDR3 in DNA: TGTGCCAGCAGTTACCAGGGCGAGACCCAGTACTTC. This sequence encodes CASSYQGETQYF.

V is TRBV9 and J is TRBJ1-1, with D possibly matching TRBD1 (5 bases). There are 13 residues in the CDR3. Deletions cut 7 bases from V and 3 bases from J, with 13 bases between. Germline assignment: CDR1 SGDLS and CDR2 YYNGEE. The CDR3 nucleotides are TGTGCCAGCCGACGAGAAGGGGACACTGAAGCTTTCTTT. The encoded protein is CASRREGDTEAFF.

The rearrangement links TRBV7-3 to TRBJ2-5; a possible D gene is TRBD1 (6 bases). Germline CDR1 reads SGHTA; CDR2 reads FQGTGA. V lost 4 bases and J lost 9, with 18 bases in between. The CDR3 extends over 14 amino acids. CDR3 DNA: TGTGCCAGCAGCTATACAGGGAATGAGGGCCCCCAGTACTTC. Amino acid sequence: CASSYTGNEGPQYF. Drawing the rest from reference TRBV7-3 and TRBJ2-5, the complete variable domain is GAGVSQTPSNKVTEKGKYVELRCDPISGHTALYWYRQSLGQGPEFLIYFQGTGAADDSGLPNDRFFAVRPEGSVSTLKIQRTERGDSAVYLCASSYTGNEGPQYFGPGTRLLVL.

The CDR3 coding sequence is TGTGCCAGCAGGGCCCCGACAGCCAAAACCACAGATACGCAGTATTTT. This translates into CASRAPTAKTTDTQYF. The V gene is TRBV13, the J gene TRBJ2-3, with D possibly being TRBD1 (5 bases). CDR3 length: 16 amino acids. CDR1 and CDR2 (germline): PRHDT, FYEKMQ (reference sequence). Trimming pared 6 bases from V and 2 bases from J, leaving 18 bases between.

CDR3 sequence (DNA): TGTGCTAGTGGTTTGGTACGGTCAGGGGCTGTCGATTTAGCCGGGGAGCTGTTTTTT. Its protein is CASGLVRSGAVDLAGELFF. This chain connects TRBV12-5 to TRBJ2-2; D possibly corresponds to TRBD1 (6 bases). The CDR3 has 19 amino acids. Deletions cut 0 bases from V and 6 bases from J, with 23 bases between. CDR1 and CDR2 (germline): LGHNT, FRNRAP.

The CDR3 is CASSVGTGGTEAFF. CDR3 in DNA: TGTGCCAGCAGCGTCGGGACAGGGGGCACTGAAGCTTTCTTT. J is TRBJ1-1 and V is TRBV7-9, with 11 bases fitting TRBD1. J was trimmed by 4 bases and V by 5 bases; bases with no gene match: 3. The CDR3 loop spans 14 amino acids. Germline assignment: CDR1 SEHNR and CDR2 FQNEAQ (reference sequence).

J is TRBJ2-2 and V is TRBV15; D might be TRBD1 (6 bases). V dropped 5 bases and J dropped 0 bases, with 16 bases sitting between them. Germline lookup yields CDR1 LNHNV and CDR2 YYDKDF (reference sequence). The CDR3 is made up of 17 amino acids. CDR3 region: CATSGRAGVPNTGELFF. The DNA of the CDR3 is TGTGCCACCAGCGGACGTGCAGGGGTCCCGAACACCGGGGAGCTGTTTTTT.

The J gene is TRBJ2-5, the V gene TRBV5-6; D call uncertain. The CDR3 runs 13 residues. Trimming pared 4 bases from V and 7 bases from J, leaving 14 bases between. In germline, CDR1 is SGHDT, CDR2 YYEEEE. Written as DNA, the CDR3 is TGTGCCAGCAGCCCGAGTGGAGTCGGGACCCAGTACTTC. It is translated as CASSPSGVGTQYF. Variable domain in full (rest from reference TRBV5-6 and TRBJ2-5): DAGVTQSPTHLIKTRGQQVTLRCSPKSGHDTVSWYQQALGQGPQFIFQYYEEEERQRGNFPDRFSGHQFPNYSSELNVNALLLGDSALYLCASSPSGVGTQYFGPGTRLLVL.

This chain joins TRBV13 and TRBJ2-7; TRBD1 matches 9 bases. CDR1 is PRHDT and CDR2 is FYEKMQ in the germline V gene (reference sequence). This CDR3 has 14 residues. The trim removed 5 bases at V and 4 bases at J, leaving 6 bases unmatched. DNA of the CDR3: TGTGCCAGCAGCCCCGGGGACAGGGCTTACGAGCAGTACTTC. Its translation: CASSPGDRAYEQYF. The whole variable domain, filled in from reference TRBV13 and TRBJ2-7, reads AAGVIQSPRHLIKEKRETATLKCYPIPRHDTVYWYQQGPGQDPQFLISFYEKMQSDKGSIPDRFSAQQFSDYHSELNMSSLELGDSALYFCASSPGDRAYEQYFGPGTRLTVT.

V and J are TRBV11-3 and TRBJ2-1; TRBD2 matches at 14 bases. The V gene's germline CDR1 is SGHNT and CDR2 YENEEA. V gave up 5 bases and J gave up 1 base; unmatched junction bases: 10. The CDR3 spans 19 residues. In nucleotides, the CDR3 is TGTGCCAGCAGCCTCAAAGGGACTAGCGGGGGAGTATCCTACAATGAGCAGTTCTTC. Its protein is CASSLKGTSGGVSYNEQFF.

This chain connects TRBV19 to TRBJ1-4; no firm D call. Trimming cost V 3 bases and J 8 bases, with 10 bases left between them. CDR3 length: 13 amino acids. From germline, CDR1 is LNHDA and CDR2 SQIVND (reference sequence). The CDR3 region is CASSIDFEEKLFF. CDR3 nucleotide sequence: TGTGCCAGTAGTATTGATTTTGAGGAAAAACTGTTTTTT.